This T cell receptor (beta chain) was identified during a study of CD8 T cells in Susac syndrome. V was trimmed by 0 bases and J by 1 base, leaving 12 bases between them. Germline loops: CDR1 MGHRA, CDR2 YSYEKL. This CDR3 spans 16 amino acids. Random hexamers were used to reverse transcribe roughly 0.5 to 1 ug of RNA. TCRdb re-called the immunoSEQ multiplex PCR reads with MiXCR, one entry per CDR3 protein. The table has roughly 150,000 distinct CDR3 sequences, under 95% seen once. The sequenced material came from CD4+ T cells from PBMCs. This receptor was identified in a human donor in good health. This chain uses TRBV4-1 with TRBJ1-1, with D perhaps TRBD1 (5 bases). CDR3 in amino acids: CASSQDPWDGNTEAFF. The CDR3 DNA sequence: TGCGCCAGCAGCCAAGATCCCTGGGACGGGAACACTGAAGCTTTCTTT.